This T cell receptor (beta chain) was identified during a study of cytomegalovirus exposure and HLA in healthy donors. Overall study findings and caveats: Near-uniform donor sequencing depth was presumed by presence/absence analyses. There were 150 to 200 TCR beta chains listed as cytomegalovirus-associated.

Remarks on this clone: Its antigen is as yet unknown.

A multiplex PCR was run with 60 Vbeta primers and 13 Jbeta primers. This table comes from immunoSEQ multiplex PCR, and its TCRdb copy is limited to in-frame clones, with some not included. The repertoire table contains approximately 34,000 clones. The germline V gene has CDR1 MDHEN and CDR2 SYDVKM. The CDR3 loop spans 17 amino acids. V was trimmed by 3 bases and J by 0 bases, leaving 12 bases between them. The sequencing input was PBMCs. The chain links TRBV28 to TRBJ2-6, with D maybe TRBD2 (5 bases). The sequence was collected from a woman between 35 and 50 years old in good health and CMV-seropositive. The CDR3 DNA follows: TGTGCCAGCAGTTTCGCGGGTGACCCCTCTGGGGCCAACGTCCTGACTTTC. It is translated as CASSFAGDPSGANVLTF.